Sequencing of this TCR beta chain was carried out in a study of cytomegalovirus exposure and HLA in healthy donors (dated by TCRdb to about 2017). General notes on the study: According to an earlier analysis of several hundred of the donors, 150 million to 200 million T cells yielded some 110 million unique TCR beta sequences and approximately 280 Gb of sequence data. Approximately 310 gigabases of sequencing data and 78 million or so unique TCR sequences were included in an early release covering 550 to 650 HLA-typed donors. The genetic ancestry cluster associated with self-reported Caucasian donors included 81% of the approximately 410 genotyped donors. The study aimed to test whether cataloging public T cell receptors could reveal signatures of past pathogen exposure. The study used immunosequencing to profile the T cell repertoires of hundreds of subjects and linked those repertoires to cytomegalovirus serostatus. Along with the approximately 650-subject first cohort, a separate validation cohort of around 110 different subjects was used. To predict cytomegalovirus infection status, the study brought together high-throughput TCR immunosequencing, statistical association of individual TCRs with disease status, and machine learning. To study patterns of TCR occurrence, a later analysis re-analyzed previously published TCR beta repertoires from 666 donors and added high-resolution HLA genotyping. The later analysis used no new phenotypic data to find candidate immune exposures, relying instead on TCR beta sequences and their occurrence across donors. An earlier analysis of approximately 580 of the donors used high-throughput TCR beta sequencing to judge whether each TCR beta V gene segment behaved as functional or pseudogenic. Donor age, sex, ethnicity and CMV serostatus were compiled together with the repertoire data. A later genetic analysis took genome-wide SNP genotypes for about 65% of the 666 donors and used that subset as a discovery cohort. Every discovery cohort repertoire had been produced on one sequencing platform. HLA typing covered class I and class II loci at four-digit resolution. The number of typed donors differed by locus: about 629-630 for A, B, C, DRB1 and DQB1; some 500 for DQA1; approximately 600 for DPA1; and 450 to 480 for DPB1. Four or five DR-DQ haplotypes were handled as single units for association and clustering because linkage in the cohort was strong. Among some 400 genotyped donors of the cohort, an average of about 240,000 unique TCR beta nucleotide sequences were sequenced per donor, 15% to 20% of them non-productive. Here is what the overall study found, with its caveats: According to a later genetic analysis, donors in an Asian-associated ancestry cluster had fewer N-insertions in productive TCRs than the approximately 650-donor mean. The presence/absence analyses assumed that sequencing depth was roughly uniform across donors, and that assumption may not be true. The authors suggested that the approach could potentially be generalized to other disease states and immunological phenotypes. An association between a missense DCLRE1C variant and V-gene and J-gene trimming of TCR beta chains was found in a later genetic analysis and replicated in an independent cohort. Cytomegalovirus status was reported to be diagnosed by the classifier with high specificity and sensitivity in both the original and validation cohorts. In a later analysis, most CMV-associated TCR beta chains were found to appear HLA-restricted, with HLA associations seemingly driven largely by CMV exposure. Strong co-occurrence of HLA alleles, especially DR and DQ, made assigning TCR associations to individual alleles difficult. A further reported finding was that TCR beta sequences accurately predicted the HLA-A and HLA-B alleles for most subjects in the first cohort. In an earlier analysis of 587 of the donors, most TCR beta V segments appeared in productive rearrangements about 87% or about 30% of the time, broadly matching IMGT annotations. Because HLA typing was missing for some donors at each locus, association tests included only the typed subset. In vitro tests confirmed that a few of the cytomegalovirus-associated TCR beta chains recognize cytomegalovirus antigens. Correlated functional status among segregating V segments might reflect linkage disequilibrium, but an unknown experimental factor could not be ruled out. In a later analysis, the rate of TCR association differed among HLA loci, with DRB1 alleles having the most associated TCRs and HLA-C alleles having the fewest. Specific HLA alleles were associated with over 15,000 TCR beta sequences at a false discovery rate of 0.05 in a later analysis. In this cohort, only TCR beta chains were sequenced, and detectable features were limited by the absence of alpha or paired-chain data. Immune exposure information for the cohort was limited to CMV serostatus. A cluster of highly shared sequence variants was judged likely to represent a technical artifact of the sequencing pipeline. Some IMGT-functional V segments, including TRBV6-2 and TRBV6-3, could not be distinguished by the 87-base-pair reads and were therefore excluded. According to a later analysis, parvovirus B19, influenza, CMV and Epstein-Barr virus appeared linked to several top co-occurrence clusters. While some public TCRs were present in many individuals, most TCR sequences turned up only very rarely across donors. The study gave a list of around 170 TCR beta chains associated with cytomegalovirus. The earlier analysis of some 560 of the donors excluded 15 to 20 rarely observed V segments, including chromosome 9 orphons, because counts were too low. In a later analysis, HLA-associated TCR beta chains were found to be more clonally expanded and to have lower generation probabilities than equally common non-associated chains.

V is pruned by 1 base and J by 5 bases, leaving 12 bases of the junction without a gene match. The CDR3 goes from the cysteine to the phenylalanine over 19 residues. Only CDR3 DNA is held: 57 bases, read in frame from base 1. Based on the germline V gene, the CDR1 and CDR2 sequences are LGHNA and YSLEER. Turning to this clone: Its antigen has not been determined. No base quality values were provided; no much bigger clone lies one nucleotide off.

In total, approximately 690 healthy bone marrow donors made up the cohort. At the time of sampling, every cohort member was nominally healthy, though immune exposures that went unrecorded were likely present. The donor was CMV seropositive and was included in the group of 290 or so seropositive cohort members. A peripheral blood sample was collected from each donor, and TCR beta sequencing was performed on peripheral blood mononuclear cells. Genomic DNA extraction from the blood cell samples was performed with the Qiagen DNeasy Blood Extraction Kit. Library generation was performed with the immunoSEQ multiplex PCR assay. For the multiplex PCR, a mixture combining 60 forward primers for TCR Vbeta segments and 13 reverse primers for TCR Jbeta segments was used. The CDR3 region of rearranged TCR beta genes was amplified from genomic DNA with a multiplex PCR assay. On the Illumina HiSeq System, the amplified TCR beta libraries were sequenced as 87-base-pair reads. Under the source paper's analysis protocol: Across the 500 to 850 repertoires, a later analysis counted 80 million or so unique TCR beta chains, around 11 million of which were shared by at least two donors. A nearest-neighbor algorithm error-corrected the raw reads and collapsed the reads into unique sequences, merging closely related sequences to remove PCR and sequencing errors. V, D and J gene segments were assigned by aligning CDR3 sequences to IMGT reference sequences. Each retained sequence needed at least a six-nucleotide match to both a V gene segment and a J gene segment. A rearrangement counted as productive if the CDR3 had no stop codons and remained in frame with V and J, and every other rearrangement counted as non-productive. Following IMGT convention, CDR3 was defined as the stretch from the second conserved V-encoded cysteine to the conserved J-encoded phenylalanine. In an earlier analysis of 550 to 650 of the donors, sequences lacking an unambiguous match to a single V gene segment were excluded. An earlier analysis of 587 of the donors classified V segments as functional when productive rearrangements were above 56.7% and as segregating when the standard deviation between donors was above 5%. A statistical classification framework was developed to diagnose cytomegalovirus status using the catalog of TCR beta chain sequences. In a later analysis, V and J genes were assigned by comparing TCR nucleotide sequences against IMGT/GENE-DB human TR gene sequences. In a later analysis, CDR3 sequences and most-parsimonious VDJ recombination scenarios were assigned using the TCRdist pipeline. A later analysis defined each TCR beta chain by its CDR3 amino acid sequence plus V-gene family, and excluded reads lacking a unique V-gene family. In a later analysis, around 650 highly shared, low-generation-probability nucleotide sequences were removed to address suspected cross-contamination and a sequencing artifact. In a later analysis, a clonal expansion index was calculated for each public chain from normalized within-repertoire ranks of inferred template counts. Generation probabilities in a later analysis came from a VDJ recombination model fitted to out-of-frame rearrangements, and those results were checked against IGoR. In a later analysis, hypergeometric tests were used to score TCR-TCR, TCR-HLA and TCR-CMV co-occurrence, with a repertoire-size bias correction applied to TCR pairs. In a later analysis, false discovery rates were estimated by permuting HLA or CMV assignments 20 times. In a later analysis, co-occurring TCRs were grouped with DBSCAN, and TCRdist sequence similarity was added when clustering was performed within HLA-allele-positive subsets. For co-occurrence clustering, repertoires with fewer than 30,000 or more than 120,000 public chains were excluded, along with four or five repertoires with anomalous nucleotide sharing. In its TCRdb copy, this immuneACCESS table keeps in-frame sequences only and misses some clones. Where compared with another copy, unresolved V genes explain less than half of these, and the others have no known cause. V, J and clone size reflect that table, while D and trimming were determined from the DNA. This sample gives some 74,000 clones in total; around 70% of them show up just once. About 20% of the sample is taken by the ten largest.

Input material: PBMCs. Rearrangement joined TRBV4-3 to TRBJ2-1; 12 bases in between match TRBD2. This sequence was found in a man between 35 and 55 years old in good health and CMV-seropositive. The DNA sequence is as follows: TGCGCCAGCAGCCAAGCTGCCCCCGCTAGCGGGGGGGCACACAATGAGCAGTTCTTC. This is translated as CASSQAAPASGGAHNEQFF.